This entry lists 20 T cell receptor beta chains sequenced from one sample in a study of CD8+ T cells in alopecia areata. Treatment noted: oral pan-JAK inhibitor, 5-10 mg twice daily. Extraction and reverse transcription of RNA yielded cDNA as the sequencing template. The repertoire was sequenced with immunoSEQ multiplex PCR; TCRdb's copy has only in-frame clones and lacks some. The sample has about 200,000 clones; 64% are singletons. The sample here was CD4+ T cells sorted from blood, taken at week 4, from a patient treated with tofacitinib. These receptors all stem from a human donor with alopecia areata.

The CDR3 here is CASSLGQTAYEQYF. The CDR3 DNA is TGTGCCAGCAGCTTAGGACAGACGGCCTACGAGCAGTACTTC. The V gene is TRBV11-2, the J gene TRBJ2-7, with a tentative D call TRBD1 (5 bases). V was pared by 1 base and J by 2 bases, with 9 bases between. Germline values: CDR1 SGHAT, CDR2 FQNNGV. This CDR3 contains 14 residues.

The rearrangement uses TRBV5-1 and TRBJ2-6, with a possible D match to TRBD1 (6 bases). The V gene's germline CDR1 is SGHRS and CDR2 YFSETQ. This CDR3 is 17 amino acids long. The V and J ends lost 0 bases and 1 base respectively, with 11 bases between them. CDR3 in amino acids: CASSLVGTQSGANVLTF. CDR3 sequence (DNA): TGCGCCAGCAGCTTGGTGGGGACACAGTCTGGGGCCAACGTCCTGACTTTC.

This clone was detected only a few times. This chain connects TRBV29-1 to TRBJ2-4; D gene unclear. The germline CDR1 and CDR2 sequences are SQVTM and ANQGSEA. This CDR3 contains 15 residues. Trimming stripped 4 bases from V and 1 base from J, with 14 bases between. CDR3 nucleotide sequence: TGCAGCGTTGGACTCAGTAGCAGGGCCAAAAACATTCAGTACTTC. Encoded protein: CSVGLSSRAKNIQYF.

This clone was recorded a few times. V usage is TRBV5-1 and J usage is TRBJ2-3; D remains unclear. V was trimmed by 0 bases and J by 4 bases, leaving 9 bases between them. The CDR3 sequence is 14 residues long. Germline V gives CDR1 SGHRS, CDR2 YFSETQ. This CDR3 reads CASSLGGSADTQYF. The CDR3 DNA is TGCGCCAGCAGCTTGGGGGGAAGCGCAGATACGCAGTATTTT.

The chain employs TRBV4-3 and TRBJ1-6; no definite D call. V was cut by 0 bases and J by 13 bases, with 10 bases left in between. This CDR3 spans 13 amino acids. The germline V gene has CDR1 LGHNA and CDR2 YSLEER. CDR3 DNA sequence: TGCGCCAGCAGCCAAGAAGGAGGCCCCCCCCTCCACTTT. Protein: CASSQEGGPPLHF.

The genes are TRBV6-5 and TRBJ2-3, with no clear D. The CDR3 is 13 amino acids. CDR1 and CDR2 (germline): MNHEY, SVGAGI. V dropped 2 bases and J dropped 0 bases, with 3 bases sitting between them. As DNA, the CDR3 is TGTGCCAGCAGTTACAAGAGCACAGATACGCAGTATTTT. Its translation is CASSYKSTDTQYF.

About this clone: Other DNA sequences in the sample encode the same CDR3. This chain connects TRBV29-1 to TRBJ2-5, with a tentative D call TRBD1 (6 bases). Deletions cut 4 bases from V and 1 base from J, with 7 bases between. This CDR3 is built from 12 residues. CDR1 and CDR2 from the germline V gene are SQVTM and ANQGSEA. The CDR3 DNA sequence: TGCAGCGTTGCGGACAGCCAAGAGACCCAGTACTTC. Its translation: CSVADSQETQYF.

Of note for this clone: The sample carries other DNA sequences with the same CDR3. The genes are TRBV29-1 and TRBJ1-1; tentative D call: TRBD1 (5 bases). From germline, CDR1 is SQVTM and CDR2 ANQGSEA. There are 13 residues in the CDR3. V lost 3 bases to trimming and J lost 1 base, with 9 bases between them. CDR3 nucleotide sequence: TGCAGCGTTGAGCGGGGCGGGAACACTGAAGCTTTCTTT. It specifies CSVERGGNTEAFF. Based on the CDR3 plus reference TRBV29-1 and TRBJ1-1, the full variable domain is SAVISQKPSRDICQRGTSLTIQCQVDSQVTMMFWYRQQPGQSLTLIATANQGSEATYESGFVIDKFPISRPNLTFSTLTVSNMSPEDSSIYLCSVERGGNTEAFFGQGTRLTVV.

The J gene is TRBJ1-5, the V gene TRBV4-2; D uncertain. The germline V and J ends were trimmed by 1 base and 4 bases, with 14 bases remaining between them. Germline V gene sequence: CDR1 LGHNA, CDR2 YNFKEQ. The CDR3 sequence is 16 residues long. The CDR3 nucleotides read TGTGCCAGCAGCCAAGTAAGAGCACAGAGGAATCAGCCCCAGCATTTT. Protein sequence: CASSQVRAQRNQPQHF.

CDR3 protein: CSVEPGLQEDTQYF. The CDR3 DNA sequence: TGCAGCGTTGAGCCAGGCCTCCAGGAAGATACGCAGTATTTT. The chain employs TRBV29-1 and TRBJ2-3; D gene unclear. The germline V and J ends were trimmed by 3 bases and 5 bases, with 15 bases remaining between them. The CDR3 loop spans 14 amino acids. Germline CDR1 SQVTM, CDR2 ANQGSEA.

This clone was counted a few times. The V gene is TRBV2, the J gene TRBJ2-5, with a tentative D call TRBD1 (6 bases). The CDR3 totals 14 residues. CDR1 SNHLY and CDR2 FYNNEI come from the germline V gene. The V gene lost 4 bases and the J gene lost 0 bases, with 9 bases spanning the gap. The CDR3 sequence is CASSVGQYQETQYF. CDR3 DNA sequence: TGTGCCAGCAGTGTAGGACAGTACCAAGAGACCCAGTACTTC.

In its sample, this clone was seen a few times. The chain is built from TRBV4-2 and TRBJ2-1; D possibly corresponds to TRBD2 (5 bases). Trimming cost V 0 bases and J 10 bases, with 13 bases left between them. This CDR3 has 14 residues. Germline V gene data show CDR1 as LGHNA and CDR2 as YNFKEQ. CDR3 coding DNA: TGTGCCAGCAGCCAAGAGAGCGGCGGCAGGGAGCAGTTCTTC. This sequence encodes CASSQESGGREQFF.

Comments on this clone: Other DNA sequences in the same sample also yield this CDR3. J is TRBJ1-1 and V is TRBV14; D remains ambiguous. The CDR3 runs 13 residues. V was pared by 4 bases and J by 0 bases, with 6 bases between. Germline V lookup: CDR1 SGHDN, CDR2 FVKESK. CDR3 loop: CASSPTLNTEAFF. Here the CDR3 DNA reads TGTGCCAGCAGCCCAACCTTGAACACTGAAGCTTTCTTT.

This clone has just one count. This rearrangement joins TRBV5-1 to TRBJ2-5, with 7 positions matching TRBD1. Germline-derived CDR1 and CDR2 are SGHRS and YFSETQ. Trimming at V came to 4 bases and at J to 2 bases, leaving 5 bases not matched to a gene. This CDR3 comprises 14 residues. In DNA form, the CDR3 reads TGCGCCAGCAGCCCCCGGACAGGTCAAGAGACCCAGTACTTC. Translated: CASSPRTGQETQYF.

This clone was seen only a few times. The chain uses TRBV2 and TRBJ2-3; perhaps TRBD2 as D (6 bases). The CDR3 extends over 15 amino acids. V shed 6 bases and J shed 0 bases, with 13 bases lying between them. Germline CDR1 reads SNHLY; CDR2 reads FYNNEI. The DNA for the CDR3 is TGTGCCAGCAGCCTGAGGAGGGGTAGCACAGATACGCAGTATTTT. Amino acids: CASSLRRGSTDTQYF.

This chain uses TRBV5-6 with TRBJ2-2; D gene ambiguous. Looked up from germline, CDR1 is SGHDT and CDR2 is YYEEEE. The CDR3 has 12 residues. V dropped 1 base and J dropped 6 bases, with 4 bases sitting between them. This chain's CDR3 is CASSLPPGELFF. CDR3 nucleotides: TGTGCCAGCAGCTTGCCCCCCGGGGAGCTGTTTTTT. Complete variable domain (other parts from reference TRBV5-6 and TRBJ2-2): DAGVTQSPTHLIKTRGQQVTLRCSPKSGHDTVSWYQQALGQGPQFIFQYYEEEERQRGNFPDRFSGHQFPNYSSELNVNALLLGDSALYLCASSLPPGELFFGEGSRLTVL.

As regards this clone: Other DNA sequences in this sample translate to the same CDR3. The rearrangement links TRBV9 to TRBJ1-1; D remains unclear. Germline values: CDR1 SGDLS, CDR2 YYNGEE. CDR3 size: 14 residues. Trimming pared 0 bases from V and 1 base from J, leaving 7 bases between. CDR3 in amino acids: CASSVEAQNTEAFF. The CDR3 region has the DNA TGTGCCAGCAGCGTAGAGGCCCAGAACACTGAAGCTTTCTTT.

The rearrangement joins TRBV28 to TRBJ2-2, with TRBD1 identical over 7 bases. The CDR3 contains 14 residues. V gave up 9 bases and J gave up 4 bases; unmatched junction bases: 8. Germline loops: CDR1 MDHEN, CDR2 SYDVKM. The CDR3 nucleotides are TGTGCCAGTCGGGACAGCCATTCCACCGGGGAGCTGTTTTTT. This translates into CASRDSHSTGELFF.

This rearrangement joins TRBV7-2 to TRBJ1-3, with D unclear. From germline, CDR1 is SGHTA and CDR2 FQGNSA. V dropped 5 bases and J dropped 0 bases, with 5 bases sitting between them. The CDR3 consists of 13 residues. This CDR3 is CASSRNSGNTIYF. The CDR3 nucleotides are TGTGCCAGCAGCAGGAACTCTGGAAACACCATATATTTT.

In its sample, this clone was seen a few times. The rearrangement uses TRBV29-1 and TRBJ1-1; TRBD1 might be the D (5 bases). In germline, CDR1 is SQVTM, CDR2 ANQGSEA. This CDR3 contains 14 residues. V dropped 4 bases and J dropped 5 bases, with 17 bases sitting between them. The CDR3, as DNA: TGCAGCGTTGGGGGGACGGCGGGGTCGACTGAAGCTTTCTTT. It specifies CSVGGTAGSTEAFF.